Here is one T cell receptor beta chain with its context. Antigen specificity is unknown. This sample stems from a study of PD-1 blockade in classical Hodgkin lymphoma. Study results and caveats: At baseline, newly diagnosed patients reportedly showed less TCR diversity than healthy donors. There remain no defined causes for the repertoire differences, which possibly reflect disease activity or prior therapy. The diversity seen at baseline in complete responders resembled that of newly diagnosed patients. The CD4+ diversity rise by C4D1 was clearest in complete responders.

Noted time point: cycle 4 day 1 (C4D1), after less than 7 weeks of nivolumab. With no exception, relapse followed autologous stem cell transplantation in all patients, and brentuximab vedotin exposure varied. Libraries were prepared by immunoSEQ multiplex PCR; TCRdb keeps only in-frame clonotypes and omits some of them. This table has some 90,000 clones, 75% to 85% appearing once. The CDR3 runs to 14 residues. Germline loops: CDR1 SGDLS, CDR2 YYNGEE. V was clipped by 0 bases and J by 3 bases, with 9 bases between them. The input for sequencing was peripheral blood mononuclear cells (PBMCs), taken before the fourth cycle of nivolumab. The V call is TRBV9, the J call TRBJ1-1; maybe TRBD1 (5 bases). This sequence originates from a human donor with classical Hodgkin lymphoma. In DNA, the CDR3 is TGTGCCAGCAGCGTAGTTGGGACCTACACTGAAGCTTTCTTT. This translates into CASSVVGTYTEAFF.